Listed here are 13 T cell receptor beta chains from one sample, sequenced in a study of vaccination effects on CD4 cells after COVID-19. Within the ViraFEST assay, antigen-specific CD4+ T cells underwent expansion with viral peptide pools prior to sequencing. Cultured cells yielded isolated CD4+ T cells after approximately nine days. By PCR, the person was confirmed to have had SARS-CoV-2 infection between March and December 2020. Antigens of these TCRs are unknown. Repertoires were generated with immunoSEQ multiplex PCR, while TCRdb's copy carries only in-frame clones and drops some. The sample comprises 40,000 or so clones, around 75% of which are singletons, and about 32% rests with the top ten. The source was CD4+ T cells from PBMCs cultured with a peptide pool, collected before COVID-19 vaccination. The receptor source for this set is a human donor who had a prior SARS-CoV-2 infection.

In the case of this clone: This sample also contains other DNA sequences that code for the same CDR3. The gene calls are TRBV5-1 and TRBJ2-7; D remains unclear. Germline loops: CDR1 SGHRS, CDR2 YFSETQ. The CDR3 contains 13 residues. V dropped 0 bases and J dropped 3 bases, with 7 bases sitting between them. The CDR3 loop reads CASSLVPIYEQYF. The CDR3 region has the DNA TGCGCCAGCAGCTTGGTCCCGATCTACGAGCAGTACTTC.

This chain links TRBV7-6 with TRBJ2-2, with 9 bases lining up with TRBD2. The germline gives CDR1 SGHVS, CDR2 FNYEAQ. The CDR3 has 16 residues. Unmatched junction bases numbered 3, after V lost 1 base and J lost 3 bases. The CDR3: CASSLVGGRDTGELFF. CDR3 DNA sequence: TGTGCCAGCAGCTTAGTTGGCGGGAGGGACACCGGGGAGCTGTTTTTT.

This sequence joins TRBV30 and TRBJ2-2; D not certain. The germline V gene encodes CDR1 GTSNPN and CDR2 SVGIG (reference sequence). The V gene lost 1 base and the J gene lost 2 bases, with 11 bases spanning the gap. CDR3 size: 15 residues. In DNA, the CDR3 is TGTGCCTGGAGTGAAAGGATTGGAAACACCGGGGAGCTGTTTTTT. This codes for CAWSERIGNTGELFF. Based on the CDR3 plus reference TRBV30 and TRBJ2-2, the full variable domain is SQTIHQWPATLVQPVGSPLSLECTVEGTSNPNLYWYRQAAGRGLQLLFYSVGIGQISSEVPQNLSASRPQDRQFILSSKKLLLSDSGFYLCAWSERIGNTGELFFGEGSRLTVL.

This rearrangement joins TRBV4-2 to TRBJ2-1; 10 bases line up with TRBD2. In germline, CDR1 is LGHNA, CDR2 YNFKEQ. The CDR3 runs to 15 residues. J was trimmed by 5 bases and V by 1 base; bases with no gene match: 2. DNA of the CDR3: TGTGCCAGCAGCCAAGCGGGGACTAGCGACAATGAGCAGTTCTTC. It codes for CASSQAGTSDNEQFF.

CDR3 in DNA: TGTGCCAGCAGCTTAATGGGGCAAGAGACCCAGTACTTC. It encodes CASSLMGQETQYF. The genes are TRBV7-3 and TRBJ2-5; D unresolved. V shed 1 base and J shed 2 bases, with 5 bases lying between them. The germline V gene has CDR1 SGHTA and CDR2 FQGTGA. The CDR3 loop spans 13 amino acids.

The CDR3 reads CASSDWGYGNQPQHF. The CDR3 nucleotides are TGTGCCAGCAGTGATTGGGGGTATGGCAATCAGCCCCAGCATTTT. This rearrangement joins TRBV2 to TRBJ1-5; a weak D match, TRBD1 (5 bases). There are 15 residues in the CDR3. V dropped 3 bases and J dropped 2 bases, with 11 bases sitting between them. Germline V gene lookup returns CDR1 SNHLY and CDR2 FYNNEI.

The CDR3 DNA reads as TGTGCCAGCAGTCCAGGGTTATCCTATGGCTACACCTTC. It encodes CASSPGLSYGYTF. This chain joins TRBV2 and TRBJ1-2; possibly TRBD1 for D (5 bases). V shed 5 bases and J shed 4 bases, with 11 bases lying between them. In germline, CDR1 is SNHLY, CDR2 FYNNEI. The CDR3 is 13 residues long.

This clone was observed a single time. The genes are TRBV5-1 and TRBJ2-7; TRBD2 matches 8 bases. Looked up from germline, CDR1 is SGHRS and CDR2 is YFSETQ. Trimming cost V 1 base and J 0 bases; bases outside gene matches: 6. The CDR3 totals 16 residues. The CDR3 region is CASSLQGLGSSYEQYF. The CDR3 coding sequence is TGCGCCAGCAGCTTGCAGGGACTAGGCAGCTCCTACGAGCAGTACTTC.

The V gene is TRBV5-1, the J gene TRBJ2-1; 8 bases align to TRBD2. Germline V gives CDR1 SGHRS, CDR2 YFSETQ. CDR3 length: 15 amino acids. Losses at the gene ends were 4 bases for V and 0 bases for J; bases not matched to a gene: 3. In DNA, the CDR3 is TGCGCCAGCAGCCCGGGGGGGAGCTCCTACAATGAGCAGTTCTTC. Translation gives CASSPGGSSYNEQFF.

This clone has only a few counts. The chain's CDR3 is CASIAVGGETQYF. The CDR3, as DNA: TGTGCCAGCATCGCGGTGGGGGGAGAGACCCAGTACTTC. The chain employs TRBV7-9 and TRBJ2-5, with D perhaps matching TRBD2 (6 bases). Germline CDR1 is SEHNR and CDR2 is FQNEAQ (reference sequence). V gave up 7 bases and J gave up 4 bases, with 13 bases separating them. This CDR3 is built from 13 residues.

The chain employs TRBV9 and TRBJ2-7; 7 nucleotides align to TRBD2. Germline CDR1 is SGDLS and CDR2 is YYNGEE. V lost 3 bases and J lost 6; bases outside the gene matches: 6. The CDR3 is 13 residues long. The CDR3 nucleotides read TGTGCCAGCAGCGGCGGGAGTGCCGCCGAGCAGTACTTC. This codes for CASSGGSAAEQYF.

The V and J genes are TRBV3-1 (or the pseudogene TRBV3-2) and TRBJ2-7; D gene unclear. V was trimmed by 6 bases and J by 4 bases, leaving 10 bases between them. Germline values: CDR1 LGHDT, CDR2 YNNKEL (reference sequence). The CDR3 has 12 amino acids. CDR3 residues: CASSYNGYEQYF. CDR3 nucleotide sequence: TGTGCCAGCAGTTACAACGGGTACGAGCAGTACTTC.

J is TRBJ1-2 and V is TRBV3-1 (or the pseudogene TRBV3-2); D gene uncertain. The length of the CDR3 is 11 residues. The germline V gene encodes CDR1 LGHDT and CDR2 YNNKEL (reference sequence). V gave up 8 bases and J gave up 4 bases, with 8 bases separating them. The CDR3 DNA reads as TGTGCCAGCCAGAATTCCTATGGCTACACCTTC. The encoded protein is CASQNSYGYTF.